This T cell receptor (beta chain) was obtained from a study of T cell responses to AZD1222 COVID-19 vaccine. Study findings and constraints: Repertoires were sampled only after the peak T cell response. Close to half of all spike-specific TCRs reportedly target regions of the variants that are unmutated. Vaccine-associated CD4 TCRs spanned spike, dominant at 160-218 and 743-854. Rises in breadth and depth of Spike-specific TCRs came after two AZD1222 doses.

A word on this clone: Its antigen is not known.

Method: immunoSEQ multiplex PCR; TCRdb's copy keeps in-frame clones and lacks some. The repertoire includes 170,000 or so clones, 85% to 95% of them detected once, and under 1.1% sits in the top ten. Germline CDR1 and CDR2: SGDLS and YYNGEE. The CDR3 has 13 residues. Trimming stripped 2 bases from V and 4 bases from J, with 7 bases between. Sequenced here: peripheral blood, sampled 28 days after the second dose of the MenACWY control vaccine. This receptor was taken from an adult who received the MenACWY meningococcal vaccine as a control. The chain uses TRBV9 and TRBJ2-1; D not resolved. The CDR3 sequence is CASSVGIYNEQFF. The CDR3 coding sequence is TGTGCCAGCAGCGTGGGCATTTACAATGAGCAGTTCTTC.